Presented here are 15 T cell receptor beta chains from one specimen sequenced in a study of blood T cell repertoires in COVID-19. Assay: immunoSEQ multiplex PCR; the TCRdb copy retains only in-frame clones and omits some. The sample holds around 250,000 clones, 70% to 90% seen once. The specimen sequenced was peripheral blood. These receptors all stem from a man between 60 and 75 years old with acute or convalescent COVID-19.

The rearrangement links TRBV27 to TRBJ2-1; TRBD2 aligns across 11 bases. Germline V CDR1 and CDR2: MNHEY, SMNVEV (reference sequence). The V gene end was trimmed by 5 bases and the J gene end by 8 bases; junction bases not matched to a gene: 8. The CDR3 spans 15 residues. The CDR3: CASSPRTSGPHEQFF. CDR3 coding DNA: TGTGCCAGCAGTCCCAGGACTAGCGGGCCCCATGAGCAGTTCTTC.

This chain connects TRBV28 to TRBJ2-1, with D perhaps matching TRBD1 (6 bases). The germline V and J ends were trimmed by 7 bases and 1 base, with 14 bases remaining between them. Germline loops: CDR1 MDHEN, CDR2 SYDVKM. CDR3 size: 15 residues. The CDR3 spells CASTMGAWSYNEQFF. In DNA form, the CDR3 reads TGTGCCAGCACCATGGGGGCCTGGTCCTACAATGAGCAGTTCTTC.

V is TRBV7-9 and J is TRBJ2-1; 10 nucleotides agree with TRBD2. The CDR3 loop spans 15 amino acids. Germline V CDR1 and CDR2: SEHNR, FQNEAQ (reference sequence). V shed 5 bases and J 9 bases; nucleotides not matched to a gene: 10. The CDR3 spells CASSPPGLASSEQFF. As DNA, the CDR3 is TGTGCCAGCAGCCCTCCGGGACTAGCGTCTAGTGAGCAGTTCTTC.

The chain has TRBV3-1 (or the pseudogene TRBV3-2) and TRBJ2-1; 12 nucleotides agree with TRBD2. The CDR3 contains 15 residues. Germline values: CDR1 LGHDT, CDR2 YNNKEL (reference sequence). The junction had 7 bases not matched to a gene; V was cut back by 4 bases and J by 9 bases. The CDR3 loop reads CASSPGLAGPPEQFF. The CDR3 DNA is TGTGCCAGCAGCCCGGGACTAGCGGGTCCTCCTGAGCAGTTCTTC.

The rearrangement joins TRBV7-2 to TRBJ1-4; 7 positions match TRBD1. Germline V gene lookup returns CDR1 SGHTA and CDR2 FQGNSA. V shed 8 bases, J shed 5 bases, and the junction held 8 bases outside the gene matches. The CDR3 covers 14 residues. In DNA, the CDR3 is TGTGCCAGCCACCGAGGGGGCCCGAATGAAAAACTGTTTTTT. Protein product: CASHRGGPNEKLFF.

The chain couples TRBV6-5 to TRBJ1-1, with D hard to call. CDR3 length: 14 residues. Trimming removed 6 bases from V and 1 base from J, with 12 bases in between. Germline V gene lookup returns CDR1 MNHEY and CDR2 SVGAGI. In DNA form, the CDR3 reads TGTGCCAGCAGAACCGGACTGACGAACACTGAAGCTTTCTTT. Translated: CASRTGLTNTEAFF.

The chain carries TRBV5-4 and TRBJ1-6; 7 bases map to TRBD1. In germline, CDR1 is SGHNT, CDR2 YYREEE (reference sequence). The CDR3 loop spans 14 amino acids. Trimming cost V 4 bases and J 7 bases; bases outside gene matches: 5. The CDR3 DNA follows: TGTGCCAGCAGCAACAGGGGCCTAAATTCACCCCTCCACTTT. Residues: CASSNRGLNSPLHF.

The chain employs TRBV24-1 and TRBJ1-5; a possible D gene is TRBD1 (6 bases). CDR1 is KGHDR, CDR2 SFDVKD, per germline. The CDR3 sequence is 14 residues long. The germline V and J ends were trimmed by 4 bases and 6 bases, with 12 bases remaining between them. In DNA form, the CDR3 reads TGTGCCACCAGTGACCCAAACAGGGCTCAGCCCCAGCATTTT. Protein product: CATSDPNRAQPQHF.

CDR3 region: CASSLGTSGLLAKNIQYF. Written as DNA, the CDR3 is TGTGCCAGCAGCTTGGGGACTAGCGGGTTACTAGCCAAAAACATTCAGTACTTC. The chain recombines TRBV11-2 with TRBJ2-4; 12 nucleotides agree with TRBD2. J was trimmed by 0 bases and V by 3 bases; bases with no gene match: 6. The CDR3 is 18 residues long. From germline, CDR1 is SGHAT and CDR2 FQNNGV.

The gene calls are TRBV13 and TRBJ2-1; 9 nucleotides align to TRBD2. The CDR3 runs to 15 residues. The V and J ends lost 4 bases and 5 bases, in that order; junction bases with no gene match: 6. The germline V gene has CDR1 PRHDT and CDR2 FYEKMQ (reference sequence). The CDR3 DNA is TGTGCCAGCAGCTCGGGGCGGGAGGGCAACAATGAGCAGTTCTTC. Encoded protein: CASSSGREGNNEQFF. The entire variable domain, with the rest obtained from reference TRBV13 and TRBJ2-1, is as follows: AAGVIQSPRHLIKEKRETATLKCYPIPRHDTVYWYQQGPGQDPQFLISFYEKMQSDKGSIPDRFSAQQFSDYHSELNMSSLELGDSALYFCASSSGREGNNEQFFGPGTRLTVL.

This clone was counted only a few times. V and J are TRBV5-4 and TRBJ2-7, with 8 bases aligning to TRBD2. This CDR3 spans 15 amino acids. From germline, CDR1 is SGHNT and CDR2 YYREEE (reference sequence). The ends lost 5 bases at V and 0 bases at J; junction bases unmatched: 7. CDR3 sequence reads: CASSQAGTSSYEQYF. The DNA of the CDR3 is TGTGCCAGCAGTCAAGCCGGGACTAGCTCCTACGAGCAGTACTTC. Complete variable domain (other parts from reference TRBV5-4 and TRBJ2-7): ETGVTQSPTHLIKTRGQQVTLRCSSQSGHNTVSWYQQALGQGPQFIFQYYREEENGRGNFPPRFSGLQFPNYSSELNVNALELDDSALYLCASSQAGTSSYEQYFGPGTRLTVT.

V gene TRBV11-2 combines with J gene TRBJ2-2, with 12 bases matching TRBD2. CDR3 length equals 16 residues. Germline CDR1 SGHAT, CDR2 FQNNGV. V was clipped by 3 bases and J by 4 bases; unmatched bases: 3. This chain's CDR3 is CASSLGLAGLTGELFF. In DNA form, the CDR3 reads TGTGCCAGCAGCTTGGGACTAGCGGGTCTCACCGGGGAGCTGTTTTTT.

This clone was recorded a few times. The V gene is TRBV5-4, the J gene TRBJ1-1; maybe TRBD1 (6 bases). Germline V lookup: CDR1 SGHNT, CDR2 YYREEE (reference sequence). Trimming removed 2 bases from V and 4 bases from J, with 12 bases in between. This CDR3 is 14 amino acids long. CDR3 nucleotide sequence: TGTGCCAGCAGCTTCATGGGGGCCCGCACTGAAGCTTTCTTT. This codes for CASSFMGARTEAFF.

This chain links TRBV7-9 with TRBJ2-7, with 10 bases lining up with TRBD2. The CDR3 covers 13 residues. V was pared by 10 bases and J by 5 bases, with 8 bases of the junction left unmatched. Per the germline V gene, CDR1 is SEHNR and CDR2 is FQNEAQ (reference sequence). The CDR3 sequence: CATAPLAGDEQYF. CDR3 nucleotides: TGTGCCACAGCCCCGCTAGCGGGAGACGAGCAGTACTTC. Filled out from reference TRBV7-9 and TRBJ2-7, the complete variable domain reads DTGVSQNPRHKITKRGQNVTFRCDPISEHNRLYWYRQTLGQGPEFLTYFQNEAQLEKSRLLSDRFSAERPKGSFSTLEIQRTEQGDSAMYLCATAPLAGDEQYFGPGTRLTVT.

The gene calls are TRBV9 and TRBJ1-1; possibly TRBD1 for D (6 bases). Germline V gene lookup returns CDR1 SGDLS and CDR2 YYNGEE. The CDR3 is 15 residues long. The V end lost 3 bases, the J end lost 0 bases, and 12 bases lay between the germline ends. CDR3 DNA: TGTGCCAGCAGCGCCAGGACAGCCATGAACACTGAAGCTTTCTTT. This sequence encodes CASSARTAMNTEAFF.